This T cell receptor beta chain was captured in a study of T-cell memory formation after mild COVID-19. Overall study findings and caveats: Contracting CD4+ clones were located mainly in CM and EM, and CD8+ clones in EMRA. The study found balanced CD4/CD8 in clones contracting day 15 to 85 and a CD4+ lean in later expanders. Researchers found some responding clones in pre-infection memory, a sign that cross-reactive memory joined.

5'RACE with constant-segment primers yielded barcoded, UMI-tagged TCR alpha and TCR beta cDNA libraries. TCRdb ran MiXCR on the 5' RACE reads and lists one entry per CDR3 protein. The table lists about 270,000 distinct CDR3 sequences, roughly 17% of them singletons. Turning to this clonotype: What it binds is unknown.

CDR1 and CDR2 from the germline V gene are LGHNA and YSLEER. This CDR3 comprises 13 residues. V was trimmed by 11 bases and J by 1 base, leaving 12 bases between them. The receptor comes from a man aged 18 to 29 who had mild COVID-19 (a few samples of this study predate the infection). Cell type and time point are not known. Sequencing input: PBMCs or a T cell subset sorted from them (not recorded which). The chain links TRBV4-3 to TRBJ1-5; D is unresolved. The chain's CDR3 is CAARLPSNQPQHF. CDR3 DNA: TGCGCCGCCAGACTCCCGAGCAATCAGCCCCAGCATTTT.